The sequence of this T cell receptor (beta chain) was determined in a study of vaccination and CD4 T cells after COVID-19. For the study at large: For post-vaccine samples, collection took place a median around 70 days after dose two, ranging from 14 to 241. General study findings and limits: Only post-vaccination samples contained a median approximately 86% of the reactive clones in convalescent patients.

As to this clonotype: Its antigen is undetermined.

Sequence data for DNA of cultured CD4+ T cells were generated by the Oncomine TCR Beta short-read assay. MiXCR, applied by TCRdb to the PCR reads, yields one record per CDR3 protein. The data show more than 9,000 distinct CDR3 sequences, with more than 65% seen just once and around 18% held by the top ten. This sample's treatment: approximately nine-day PBMC culture with coronavirus spike peptide pools or control peptides (ViraFEST assay). Before TCRs were sequenced, ViraFEST expanded antigen-specific T cells with peptide pools. Per-well cultures of 2 million or so PBMCs received around 9.9 IU/ml IL-2 and around 10 ug/ml peptide pools. This CDR3 is built from 16 residues. Germline-derived CDR1 and CDR2 are MNHEY and SMNVEV (reference sequence). V was cut by 5 bases and J by 0 bases, with 14 bases left in between.

Material for sequencing was CD4+ T cells from blood, cultured in vitro. This receptor was identified in a human donor who had recovered from COVID-19. This rearrangement joins TRBV27 to TRBJ1-3, with a tentative D call TRBD1 (5 bases). CDR3 residues: CASSPTLTASGNTIYF. The CDR3 nucleotides read TGTGCCAGCAGTCCCACCCTGACAGCCTCTGGAAACACCATATATTTT.